What follows are 14 T cell receptor beta chains derived from one specimen sequenced in a study of T cells in localized non-small cell lung cancer. Profiling relied on immunoSEQ multiplex PCR, and the TCRdb table lists in-frame clones only, not all of them. The sample shows some 78,000 clones, approximately 84% of them seen only once. Specimen: peripheral blood, collected before any cancer treatment. The receptors shown here come from a man aged 40 to 70 with stage I lung adenocarcinoma.

The gene calls are TRBV6-6 and TRBJ2-7; D might be TRBD2 (7 bases). This CDR3 is built from 14 residues. V was trimmed by 0 bases and J by 4 bases, leaving 10 bases between them. The germline V gene encodes CDR1 MNHNY and CDR2 SVGAGI (reference sequence). As DNA, the CDR3 is TGTGCCAGCAGTTACTCCCGGGGGGCATACGAGCAGTACTTC. Translation gives CASSYSRGAYEQYF.

The V and J genes are TRBV5-4 and TRBJ2-2, with 12 bases matching TRBD2. Trimming took 4 bases from V and 1 from J; bases not matched to a gene: 2. Germline values: CDR1 SGHNT, CDR2 YYREEE (reference sequence). CDR3 length: 16 residues. In DNA form, the CDR3 reads TGTGCCAGCAGCCGGGGACTAGCGGGGAACACCGGGGAGCTGTTTTTT. It specifies CASSRGLAGNTGELFF. Variable domain in full (rest from reference TRBV5-4 and TRBJ2-2): ETGVTQSPTHLIKTRGQQVTLRCSSQSGHNTVSWYQQALGQGPQFIFQYYREEENGRGNFPPRFSGLQFPNYSSELNVNALELDDSALYLCASSRGLAGNTGELFFGEGSRLTVL.

The V and J genes are TRBV7-9 and TRBJ2-7, with 9 bases matching TRBD1. This CDR3 comprises 16 residues. Germline V gene sequence: CDR1 SEHNR, CDR2 FQNEAQ (reference sequence). Trimming removed 5 bases from V and 3 bases from J; junction bases left unmatched: 11. The CDR3 here is CASSRGWDREDYEQYF. The CDR3 region has the DNA TGTGCCAGCAGCAGAGGTTGGGACAGGGAAGACTACGAGCAGTACTTC.

This chain uses TRBV29-1 with TRBJ2-5; 8 bases map to TRBD2. V was clipped by 6 bases and J by 2 bases; unmatched bases: 11. Germline V lookup: CDR1 SQVTM, CDR2 ANQGSEA. The CDR3 loop spans 15 amino acids. In nucleotides, the CDR3 is TGCAGCGTGGACTCGGGATTAGCGGGGCAAGAGACCCAGTACTTC. Its translation is CSVDSGLAGQETQYF.

This chain connects TRBV2 to TRBJ2-2, with TRBD1 as a possible D gene (5 bases). V shed 4 bases and J shed 5 bases, with 11 bases lying between them. CDR1 and CDR2 (germline): SNHLY, FYNNEI. The length of the CDR3 is 14 residues. The CDR3 loop is CASSARVFTGELFF. DNA for the CDR3: TGTGCCAGCAGTGCCAGGGTCTTTACCGGGGAGCTGTTTTTT.

This clone showed up just once. The V call is TRBV7-2, the J call TRBJ1-4; D unresolved. The CDR3 has 14 residues. Per the germline V gene, CDR1 is SGHTA and CDR2 is FQGNSA. V lost 1 base and J 4 bases, leaving 7 bases between the germline ends. The CDR3 spells CASSLGHRNEKLFF. CDR3 sequence (DNA): TGTGCCAGCAGCTTAGGACACCGTAATGAAAAACTGTTTTTT.

The chain links TRBV7-8 to TRBJ1-1; D remains ambiguous. The CDR3 is made up of 15 amino acids. Trimming left V 4 bases short and J 0 bases short, with 12 bases between. In germline, CDR1 is SGHVS, CDR2 FQNEAQ. CDR3 bases: TGTGCCAGCAGCTCCCACCAAACGGTGAACACTGAAGCTTTCTTT. Translating it yields CASSSHQTVNTEAFF.

The rearrangement joins TRBV7-2 to TRBJ1-6; no reliable D call. This CDR3 is built from 14 residues. V lost 5 bases and J 6 bases, leaving 11 bases between the germline ends. Germline V CDR1 and CDR2: SGHTA, FQGNSA. CDR3 bases: TGTGCCAGCAGCCTTAAAGGGTCTAATTCACCCCTCCACTTT. It specifies CASSLKGSNSPLHF.

The chain is built from TRBV7-9 and TRBJ1-5; D is undetermined. Germline values: CDR1 SEHNR, CDR2 FQNEAQ (reference sequence). Trimming cost V 1 base and J 5 bases, with 6 bases left between them. The CDR3 length is 13 residues. CDR3 nucleotides: TGTGCCAGCAGCTTAGACGGATATCAGCCCCAGCATTTT. Protein product: CASSLDGYQPQHF. The full variable domain, its missing parts supplied by reference TRBV7-9 and TRBJ1-5, is DTGVSQNPRHKITKRGQNVTFRCDPISEHNRLYWYRQTLGQGPEFLTYFQNEAQLEKSRLLSDRFSAERPKGSFSTLEIQRTEQGDSAMYLCASSLDGYQPQHFGDGTRLSIL.

The chain carries TRBV7-3 and TRBJ2-3; 8 positions match TRBD2. Germline V gene lookup returns CDR1 SGHTA and CDR2 FQGTGA. V lost 5 bases and J lost 2; bases outside the gene matches: 12. CDR3 length: 17 residues. CDR3 sequence (DNA): TGTGCCAGCAGCGCCGACACGGGCGGGGGGACCACAGATACGCAGTATTTT. Protein: CASSADTGGGTTDTQYF.

The genes are TRBV29-1 and TRBJ1-4, with D possibly being TRBD1 (6 bases). This CDR3 contains 16 residues. Germline CDR1 reads SQVTM; CDR2 reads ANQGSEA. V was shortened by 4 bases and J by 5 bases, with 20 bases between the two germline ends. The CDR3 spells CSVGTHGGLSNEKLFF. The CDR3 DNA reads TGCAGCGTTGGGACTCATGGGGGCTTGTCGAATGAAAAACTGTTTTTT.

V and J are TRBV2 and TRBJ2-2, with 7 bases identical to TRBD1. Germline CDR1 is SNHLY and CDR2 is FYNNEI. The CDR3 sequence is 14 residues long. The J segment lost 3 bases and the V segment lost 6 bases, leaving 4 bases of the junction unmatched. CDR3 protein: CASRSGQYTGELFF. DNA of the CDR3: TGTGCCAGCAGATCGGGACAGTACACCGGGGAGCTGTTTTTT.

The J gene is TRBJ1-4, the V gene TRBV4-2; a weak D match, TRBD1 (6 bases). This CDR3 is 14 amino acids long. Looked up from germline, CDR1 is LGHNA and CDR2 is YNFKEQ. The V gene lost 1 base and the J gene lost 6 bases, with 9 bases spanning the gap. The DNA for the CDR3 is TGTGCCAGCAGCCAAGGAACAGGGTATGAAAAACTGTTTTTT. Translating it yields CASSQGTGYEKLFF.

The chain joins TRBV9 to TRBJ1-4; no firm D call. The CDR3 is 16 amino acids. Trimming stripped 2 bases from V and 3 bases from J, with 14 bases between. CDR1 is SGDLS and CDR2 is YYNGEE in the germline V gene. CDR3 DNA sequence: TGTGCCAGCAGCGTTTCCACCGATACGCCTAATGAAAAACTGTTTTTT. Translating gives CASSVSTDTPNEKLFF.